The entry below describes one T cell receptor (beta chain). This entry is derived from a study of blood T cell repertoires in COVID-19. The method was immunoSEQ multiplex PCR; TCRdb's version includes in-frame clones alone and lacks a portion of them. Of nearly 80,000 clones listed, approximately 90% were seen once; the top ten hold over 4%. CDR3 length equals 13 residues. Germline lookup yields CDR1 LGHDT and CDR2 YNNKEL (reference sequence). With 8 bases removed from V and 4 bases from J, the gap between germline ends came to 14 bases. Sequencing used peripheral blood. The origin of this receptor is a woman of 80 years or more with active or convalescent COVID-19. The chain is built from TRBV3-1 (or the pseudogene TRBV3-2) and TRBJ1-2; tentative D call: TRBD1 (5 bases). CDR3 amino acids: CASQGGVAYGYTF. DNA for the CDR3: TGTGCCAGCCAGGGCGGAGTCGCCTATGGCTACACCTTC.